This entry describes one T cell receptor beta chain. The antigen remains unidentified. This sample is drawn from a study of Ad26.COV2.S vaccination and SARS-CoV-2 variants. Study-wide background: Participants got Ad26.COV2.S intramuscularly, once or twice 56 days apart. Points from the study as a whole: Spike-specific responses of CD8+ and CD4+ T cells were reported to display substantial breadth after vaccination.

Treatment meaning: about 20 received Ad26.COV2.S at low or high dose, single or two shots; roughly five received placebo; per-sample allocation not given. The investigators took samples on day 63 after the first vaccine or placebo injection. Clones were sequenced by immunoSEQ multiplex PCR, and TCRdb holds only the in-frame ones, with some missing. Found here are hundreds of thousands of clones, roughly 90% of them singletons; the top ten hold about 10%. V was pared by 1 base and J by 2 bases, with 5 bases of the junction left unmatched. The CDR3 consists of 15 residues. In germline, CDR1 is MDHEN, CDR2 SYDVKM.

This specimen was peripheral blood, taken in a trial of Ad26.COV2.S vaccine versus placebo. The rearrangement uses TRBV28 and TRBJ2-7; TRBD2 matches 7 bases. The clonotype originates from a person aged 18 to 65 who received the Ad26.COV2.S COVID-19 vaccine or a placebo. The CDR3 DNA sequence: TGTGCCAGCAGTTTATTGGATGGGGGGGCCTACGAGCAGTACTTC. Translating gives CASSLLDGGAYEQYF.